This T cell receptor beta chain appears in the sequencing data of a study of CD8+ T cells in alopecia areata (dated 2018 in TCRdb). Notes on the research overall: Treated patients were enrolled in an open-label pilot trial of oral tofacitinib, 5 to 10 mg twice daily, for moderate-to-severe alopecia areata. Patients received tofacitinib for 6 to 18 months and were then followed off drug for 6 months to check for delayed response and recurrence. Biopsies were taken from tofacitinib-treated patients at baseline and at 4 and 24 weeks of treatment, and a later scalp biopsy was taken in several of the tofacitinib-treated patients. immunoSEQ multiplex PCR using 35 Vbeta forward primers and 13 Jbeta reverse primers was used to amplify TCRbeta CDR3 regions. Scalp clonality was compared across normal scalp (n=4), patchy alopecia areata scalp (n=8), and alopecia totalis/universalis scalp (n=8). In treated patients, disease severity was measured using the SALT score, which gives the percentage of scalp surface area affected. The RNA source kit depended on sample type: the PAXgene miRNA kit for fixed scalp, the miRNeasy kit for PBMCs, and the RNeasy kit for mouse skin. High-throughput TCRbeta sequencing was used to examine T cell clonal expansion in alopecia areata in both the C3H/HeJ mouse model and human patients. In humans, TCRbeta sequencing was performed on scalp tissue and on sorted CD4+ and CD8+ peripheral blood T cells from healthy controls and from patients with patchy or totalis/universalis alopecia areata.

On this clone itself: The clone's antigen remains unknown. No base quality information exists; no much larger clone differs at one position.

Interpreted using the paper, the treatment or condition label stands for: oral pan-JAK inhibitor, 5-10 mg twice daily. Peripheral blood and lesional scalp punch biopsies were obtained from patients with alopecia areata. PBMCs were isolated by density centrifugation and stained for CD3, CD4 and CD8, and CD4+ and CD8+ T cells were sorted on a FACSAria. The method was the immunoSEQ multiplex PCR assay. RNA was extracted from all samples and reverse transcribed into cDNA, which served as template for TCR sequencing. First-strand cDNA was synthesized with SuperScript III using a 2:1 mix of oligo-dT and random hexamers. A synthetic immune receptor repertoire was used to measure amplification bias, and any remaining bias was corrected computationally. The authors' pipeline ran thus. After raw reads were preprocessed to remove errors, the CDR3 was defined following IMGT conventions as running from the conserved cysteine to phenylalanine. To get clonality, Shannon entropy was normalized by log2 of the number of productive unique TCRs and the result was subtracted from 1. Scalp TCRbeta sequences were cross-referenced with sorted blood CD4 and CD8 repertoires so that the CD4 or CD8 identity of scalp clones could be inferred. Held by TCRdb, this immuneACCESS table contains in-frame sequences only and omits some clones. Under half of the omission traces to an unresolved V gene where checked; the cause of the rest is unknown. The V and J calls and clone size were taken over from that table, and D and trimming were inferred from the DNA. For this sample the table gives approximately 180,000 clones, of which more than 55% were detected only once. The ten top clones hold roughly 1.3% of the sample.

Overall study outcomes, separate from this receptor: Compared with normal scalp, lesional scalp had higher clonality and more expanded CD8+ clones, particularly in alopecia totalis/universalis, a pattern that suggests antigenic drive. Many expanded lesional clones were found to persist in scalp and blood during tofacitinib treatment, and relapse after treatment cessation may be partly explained by this persistence. Shared TCR sequences between patients were less evident than in mice, which may be partly attributable to HLA diversity in the patient population. Because the treated cohort was small and included a single nonresponder, larger studies are needed to assess links between baseline CD8+ expansion and response. Resident alphabeta T cells in normal human skin are also sequenced, complicating scalp TCR repertoire analysis, unlike mouse skin dominated by gammadelta T cells. Tofacitinib significantly lowered scalp clonality and the number of expanded CD8+ clones among the top 100 scalp clones.

The TCR originated in a human donor with alopecia areata. The sequencing used CD4+ T cells sorted from blood, collected around week 47, from a patient treated with tofacitinib.

The DNA reads as follows: TGTGCCTGGAGTAATAGGGAGACCCAGTACTTC. Translated, it reads CAWSNRETQYF. Recombination connected TRBV30 to TRBJ2-5; the D gene assignment is ambiguous. Trimming costs V 2 bases and J 5 bases, and their ends lie 6 bases apart. Sequences GTSNPN (CDR1) and SVGIG (CDR2) are obtained from the germline V gene (reference sequence). Measured from the cysteine to the phenylalanine, the CDR3 is 11 residues long. Solely the CDR3 DNA is kept, with 33 bases framed from the first base.